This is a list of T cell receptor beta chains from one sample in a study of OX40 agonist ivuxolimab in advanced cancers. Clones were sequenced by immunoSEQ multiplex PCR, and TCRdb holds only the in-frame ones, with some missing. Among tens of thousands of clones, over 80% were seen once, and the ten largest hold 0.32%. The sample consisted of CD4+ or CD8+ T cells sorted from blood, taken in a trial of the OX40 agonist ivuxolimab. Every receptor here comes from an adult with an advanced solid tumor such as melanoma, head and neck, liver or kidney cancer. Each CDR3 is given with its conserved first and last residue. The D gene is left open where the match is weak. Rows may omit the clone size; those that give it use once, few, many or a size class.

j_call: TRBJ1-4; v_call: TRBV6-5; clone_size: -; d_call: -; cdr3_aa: CASSYDRWEKLFF; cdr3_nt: TGTGCCAGCAGTTACGACAGGTGGGAAAAACTGTTTTTT
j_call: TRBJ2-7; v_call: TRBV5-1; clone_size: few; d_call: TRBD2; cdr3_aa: CASSLPLAGGYEQYF; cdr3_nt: TGCGCCAGCAGCTTGCCACTAGCGGGGGGATACGAGCAGTACTTC
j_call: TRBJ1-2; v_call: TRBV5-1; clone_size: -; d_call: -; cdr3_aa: CASSPTGPDYGYTF; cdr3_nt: TGCGCCAGCAGCCCAACAGGGCCCGACTATGGCTACACCTTC
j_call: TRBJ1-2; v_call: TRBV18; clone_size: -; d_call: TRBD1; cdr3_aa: CASSETGVDAGYTF; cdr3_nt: TGTGCCAGCTCAGAGACAGGGGTTGATGCTGGCTACACCTTC
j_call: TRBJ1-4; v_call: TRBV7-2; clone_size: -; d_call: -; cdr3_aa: CASSPYNEKLFF; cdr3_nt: TGTGCCAGCAGCCCCTATAATGAAAAACTGTTTTTT
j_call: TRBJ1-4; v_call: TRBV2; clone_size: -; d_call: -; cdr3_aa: CASSELWVANEKLFF; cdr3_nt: TGTGCCAGCAGTGAGTTGTGGGTGGCTAATGAAAAACTGTTTTTT
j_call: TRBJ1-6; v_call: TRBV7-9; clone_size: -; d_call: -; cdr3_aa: CASSPGEKHNSPLHF; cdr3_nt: TGTGCCAGCAGCCCCGGCGAGAAGCATAATTCACCCCTCCACTTT
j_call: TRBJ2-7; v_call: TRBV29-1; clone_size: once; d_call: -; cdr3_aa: CSVLGWAGVDEQYF; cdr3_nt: TGCAGCGTGCTCGGGTGGGCAGGGGTCGACGAGCAGTACTTC
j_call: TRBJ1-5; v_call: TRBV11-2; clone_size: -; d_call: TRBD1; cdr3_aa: CASSPGTGGGQPQHF; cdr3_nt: TGTGCCAGCAGCCCTGGGACAGGGGGCGGTCAGCCCCAGCATTTT
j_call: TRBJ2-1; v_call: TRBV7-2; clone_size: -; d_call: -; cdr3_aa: CASSSYRGEGEQFF; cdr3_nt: TGTGCCAGCAGCTCATACAGGGGGGAGGGGGAGCAGTTCTTC
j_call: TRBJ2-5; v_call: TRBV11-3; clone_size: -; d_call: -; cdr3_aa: CASSLASGTETQYF; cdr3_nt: TGTGCCAGCAGTCTAGCGTCGGGGACAGAGACCCAGTACTTC
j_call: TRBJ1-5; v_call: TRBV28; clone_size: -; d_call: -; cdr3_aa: CASSRAGSNQPQHF; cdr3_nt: TGTGCCAGCAGTCGCGCAGGGAGCAATCAGCCCCAGCATTTT
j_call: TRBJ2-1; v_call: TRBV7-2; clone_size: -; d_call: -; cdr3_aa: CASSTQESSSYNEQFF; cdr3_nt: TGTGCCAGCAGCACCCAGGAATCAAGCTCCTACAATGAGCAGTTCTTC
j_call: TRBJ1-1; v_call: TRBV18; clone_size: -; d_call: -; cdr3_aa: CASSPSITNTEAFF; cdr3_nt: TGTGCCAGCTCACCTTCGATTACCAACACTGAAGCTTTCTTT